This T cell receptor (beta chain) was retrieved from a study of PD-1 blockade in mismatch repair-deficient tumors. Overall study: All were previously treated, progressing patients with about 11 mismatch repair-deficient cancer types. Study findings and constraints: Tumor-resident clones, often undetectable pretreatment in blood, expanded then contracted after pembrolizumab.

All patients were mismatch repair deficient, assessed by either PCR or immunohistochemistry. The TCR-sequenced patients were a few responders to pembrolizumab. Profiling relied on immunoSEQ multiplex PCR, and the TCRdb table lists in-frame clones only, not all of them. The sample carries roughly 120,000 clones, 85% to 90% recorded once. As for this clone: Its antigen is unidentified.

The V gene's germline CDR1 is MNHEY and CDR2 SMNVEV (reference sequence). The CDR3 length is 12 residues. With 6 bases removed from V and 7 bases from J, the gap between germline ends came to 12 bases. Sequencing used peripheral blood, obtained roughly 67 weeks after starting pembrolizumab. V and J are TRBV27 and TRBJ2-5; the D gene is possibly TRBD2 (6 bases). This receptor was identified in an adult with mismatch repair-deficient cancer. As DNA, the CDR3 is TGTGCCAGCAGCCCAGGGCGGGGGACCCAGTACTTC. It yields the protein CASSPGRGTQYF.